Listed below are T cell receptor beta chains from one sample, sequenced in a study of CD8 T cells in Susac syndrome. TCRdb re-called the immunoSEQ multiplex PCR reads through MiXCR, storing one row per CDR3 protein. The data hold 150,000 to 200,000 distinct CDR3 sequences, with roughly 92% observed a single time. The specimen sequenced was CD4+ T cells from PBMCs. These receptor sequences come from a human donor in good health. Both conserved end residues are part of each CDR3. A D gene is named only where the DNA matches it firmly. For some rows the clone size is stated as once, few or many, or as a class when expanded; others skip it.

D	size	V	J	CDR3	DNA
-	-	TRBV10-3	TRBJ1-5	CAISESGGNQPQHF	TGTGCCATCAGTGAGTCGGGGGGGAATCAGCCCCAGCATTTT
TRBD1	-	TRBV6-6	TRBJ1-4	CASSYPGQADEKLFF	TGTGCCAGCAGTTACCCGGGACAGGCAGATGAAAAACTGTTTTTT
-	-	TRBV7-9	TRBJ2-6	CASSLVQGFLSGANVLTF	TGTGCCAGCAGCTTAGTCCAGGGGTTCCTCTCTGGGGCCAACGTCCTGACTTTC
TRBD1	-	TRBV28	TRBJ1-1	CASTVGDRAYTEAFF	TGTGCCAGCACCGTCGGGGACAGGGCGTACACTGAAGCTTTCTTT
-	-	TRBV29-1	TRBJ2-3	CSVEEVGLKAPQYF	TGCAGCGTTGAAGAGGTCGGGCTTAAGGCTCCGCAGTATTTT
TRBD2	once	TRBV3-1	TRBJ2-5	CASSQGVSGGGETQYF	TGTGCCAGCAGCCAAGGGGTTAGCGGGGGGGGTGAGACCCAGTACTTC
-	-	TRBV6-6	TRBJ2-1	CASSQTGSSYNEQFF	TGTGCCAGCAGTCAAACAGGTAGCTCCTACAATGAGCAGTTCTTC
-	-	TRBV5-1	TRBJ1-3	CASRGLGSSSGNTIYF	TGCGCCAGCAGGGGTCTCGGATCGAGCTCTGGAAACACCATATATTTT
-	-	TRBV6-2/TRBV6-3	TRBJ1-1	CASSFTSSRTEAFF	TGTGCCAGCAGTTTTACCTCGAGTCGGACTGAAGCTTTCTTT
TRBD1	-	TRBV20-1	TRBJ2-7	CSATGQVLGEQYF	TGCAGTGCTACGGGACAGGTTTTAGGCGAGCAGTACTTC
-	-	TRBV28	TRBJ1-1	CASSFNFENTEAFF	TGTGCCAGCAGTTTCAACTTTGAGAACACTGAAGCTTTCTTT
-	once	TRBV6-6	TRBJ1-5	CASRYGGNQPQHF	TGTGCCAGCAGGTACGGGGGAAATCAGCCCCAGCATTTT
-	-	TRBV28	TRBJ2-2	CASSPRVGAGELFF	TGTGCCAGCAGCCCTAGGGTTGGAGCCGGGGAGCTGTTTTTT
-	-	TRBV5-1	TRBJ2-1	CASSPPGNEQFF	TGCGCCAGCAGCCCCCCGGGCAATGAGCAGTTCTTC
TRBD2	-	TRBV4-3	TRBJ2-1	CASSQGTSDYNEQFF	TGCGCCAGCAGCCAGGGGACTAGCGATTACAATGAGCAGTTCTTC
TRBD2	-	TRBV6-2/TRBV6-3	TRBJ2-2	CASSYESTSGVDTVELFF	TGTGCCAGCAGTTACGAGTCGACTAGCGGGGTAGACACCGTGGAGCTGTTTTTT
-	-	TRBV5-1	TRBJ2-2	CASSLEGFGELFF	TGCGCCAGCAGCTTGGAGGGCTTCGGGGAGCTGTTTTTT
TRBD1	-	TRBV7-6	TRBJ2-7	CASSLAWAGGKGEQYF	TGTGCCAGCAGCTTAGCGTGGGCAGGGGGTAAGGGCGAGCAGTACTTC
TRBD2	-	TRBV29-1	TRBJ2-5	CSVGGGLAGQETQYF	TGCAGCGTTGGTGGAGGCCTAGCGGGGCAAGAGACCCAGTACTTC
TRBD2	-	TRBV5-1	TRBJ2-2	CASSLEVAGPNTGELFF	TGCGCCAGCAGCTTGGAGGTAGCGGGACCGAACACCGGGGAGCTGTTTTTT
-	-	TRBV12-3/TRBV12-4	TRBJ2-7	CASSLSSRIYEQYF	TGTGCCAGCAGTTTATCCAGCAGGATCTACGAGCAGTACTTC
-	-	TRBV7-9	TRBJ1-2	CASSLTSGQGSSGYTF	TGTGCCAGCAGCTTAACGTCTGGGCAGGGATCCAGTGGCTACACCTTC
-	-	TRBV28	TRBJ2-7	CASRIGGTKNYEQYF	TGTGCCAGCAGAATAGGGGGTACGAAGAACTACGAGCAGTACTTC
-	-	TRBV20-1	TRBJ1-5	CSAIGQSNQPQHF	TGCAGTGCTATTGGGCAGAGCAATCAGCCCCAGCATTTT
-	-	TRBV6-2/TRBV6-3	TRBJ1-5	CASKDPGNQPQHF	TGTGCCAGCAAAGATCCGGGCAATCAGCCCCAGCATTTT
-	-	TRBV4-2	TRBJ2-1	CASSQDGQGHNEQFF	TGTGCCAGCAGCCAAGACGGGCAGGGACACAATGAGCAGTTCTTC
-	-	TRBV3-1	TRBJ2-3	CASSQVGTRWTDTQYF	TGTGCCAGCAGCCAAGTGGGGACACGTTGGACAGATACGCAGTATTTT
-	-	TRBV29-1	TRBJ2-3	CSVVDRDTQYF	TGCAGCGTTGTAGATCGAGATACGCAGTATTTT
-	-	TRBV15	TRBJ1-5	CATGSDPDQPQHF	TGTGCCACCGGCAGCGATCCGGATCAGCCCCAGCATTTT
-	-	TRBV28	TRBJ1-5	CASTTPNGSNQPQHF	TGTGCCAGCACGACTCCGAACGGGAGCAATCAGCCCCAGCATTTT
-	-	TRBV7-6	TRBJ2-1	CASSLGRVNEQFF	TGTGCCAGCAGCTTAGGCAGGGTAAATGAGCAGTTCTTC
-	-	TRBV20-1	TRBJ1-1	CSASFGNLATEAFF	TGCAGTGCTAGTTTCGGGAATTTGGCCACTGAAGCTTTCTTT
-	few	TRBV7-2	TRBJ2-3	CASSRQASTDTQYF	TGTGCCAGCAGCCGACAAGCTAGCACAGATACGCAGTATTTT
-	-	TRBV29-1	TRBJ1-1	CSVYKNTEAFF	TGCAGCGTCTACAAGAACACTGAAGCTTTCTTT
-	-	TRBV12-3/TRBV12-4	TRBJ1-2	CASSLVRGEPYGYTF	TGTGCCAGCAGTTTAGTGAGGGGTGAGCCCTATGGCTACACCTTC